Detailed here is one TCR beta chain. Its antigen is as yet unknown. Primers included in the PCR were 60 Vbeta and 13 Jbeta primers. Clones were sequenced by immunoSEQ multiplex PCR, and TCRdb holds only the in-frame ones, with some missing. Seen here are 180,000 or so clones, more than 70% observed once, and the top ten hold less than 1.5%. This specimen comes from a study of cytomegalovirus exposure and HLA in healthy donors. The study, taken as a whole, reports: Later analysis associated a missense DCLRE1C variant with TCR beta V- and J-gene trimming. It was reportedly the case that the classifier diagnosed cytomegalovirus status with high specificity and sensitivity. In vitro, a few CMV-associated chains proved specific for CMV antigens.

The TCR was taken from a girl aged 5-17 years in good health and CMV-seropositive. Sequencing was performed on PBMCs.

CDR3 nucleotides: TGTGCCTGGATGAAGGACAGGGGGCCCGGGGAGCTGTTTTTT. Protein: CAWMKDRGPGELFF. The rearrangement uses TRBV30 and TRBJ2-2; 11 nucleotides match TRBD1. This CDR3 spans 14 amino acids. J lost 6 bases, V lost 4 bases, and 4 bases had no gene match. The germline V gene encodes CDR1 GTSNPN and CDR2 SVGIG (reference sequence).